The entry below describes one T cell receptor (beta chain). Its antigen is unidentified. This entry is derived from a study of OX40 agonist ivuxolimab in advanced cancers. Findings and caveats of the study: There were also nonresponders showing low normalized T-cell clonal expansion.

This CDR3 has 14 residues. The germline gives CDR1 MNHEY, CDR2 SVGAGI. After removal of 2 bases from V and 2 bases from J, the junction contained 3 bases not matched to a gene. Clones were sequenced by immunoSEQ multiplex PCR, and TCRdb holds only the in-frame ones, with some missing. Of about 100,000 clones in the sample, 75% to 95% were seen once. This sequence joins TRBV6-5 and TRBJ2-7; TRBD1 agrees at 7 bases. The origin of this receptor is an adult with an advanced solid tumor such as melanoma, head and neck, liver or kidney cancer. This sample comprised CD4+ or CD8+ T cells sorted from blood, obtained in a trial of the OX40 agonist ivuxolimab. This CDR3 is CASSYKGQTYEQYF. The CDR3 coding sequence is TGTGCCAGCAGTTACAAGGGACAGACCTACGAGCAGTACTTC.